The rows below give T cell receptor beta chains drawn from one sample of a study of blood T cell repertoires in COVID-19. Only in-frame clones appear in the TCRdb table, and some are missing; sequencing was by immunoSEQ multiplex PCR. The table shows approximately 57,000 clones, with around 87% occurring only once. Sequenced material: peripheral blood. These receptors were taken from a man between 50 and 59 years old with acute or convalescent COVID-19. CDR3s include the opening cysteine and the closing phenylalanine or tryptophan. A D gene is named only where the DNA matches it firmly. Clone sizes are given selectively: once, few, many, or a class where the clone is expanded.

-,12,-,TRBJ2-7,TRBV7-9,CASSLDTYEQYF,TGTGCCAGCAGCTTAGACACCTACGAGCAGTACTTC
-,15,TRBD1,TRBJ2-7,TRBV10-1,CASSEGTGGVYEQYF,TGCGCCAGCAGTGAAGGGACAGGCGGTGTGTACGAGCAGTACTTC
-,13,TRBD2,TRBJ2-1,TRBV7-3,CASRGGGAIEQFF,TGTGCCAGCAGAGGCGGGGGGGCCATTGAGCAGTTCTTC
-,15,TRBD2,TRBJ2-1,TRBV5-1,CASSFGGGVSNEQFF,TGCGCCAGCAGCTTTGGCGGGGGGGTATCCAATGAGCAGTTCTTC
-,14,TRBD1,TRBJ1-4,TRBV15,CATSDRATNEKLFF,TGTGCCACCAGCGACAGGGCCACTAATGAAAAACTGTTTTTT
few,14,-,TRBJ2-7,TRBV7-5,CARSYLQGRYEQYF,TGTGCCAGAAGCTACCTACAGGGTCGCTACGAGCAGTACTTC
few,16,TRBD2,TRBJ2-2,TRBV7-9,CASSALLAVNTGELFF,TGTGCCAGCAGCGCACTACTAGCGGTGAACACCGGGGAGCTGTTTTTT
-,13,TRBD2,TRBJ2-3,TRBV18,CASSPPGGYTQYF,TGTGCCAGCTCACCGCCGGGAGGTTATACGCAGTATTTT
-,14,TRBD2,TRBJ2-1,TRBV14,CASSRTSGYNEQFF,TGTGCCAGCAGTAGGACTAGCGGATACAATGAGCAGTTCTTC
-,17,-,TRBJ2-1,TRBV5-1,CASSLGLARGVYNEQFF,TGCGCCAGCAGCTTGGGTCTAGCGAGAGGTGTCTACAATGAGCAGTTCTTC
-,12,-,TRBJ2-2,TRBV3-1/TRBV3-2,CASSQLAGELFF,TGTGCCAGCAGCCAACTAGCGGGGGAGCTGTTTTTT
-,13,TRBD1,TRBJ1-5,TRBV28,CASRGQTRRPQHF,TGTGCCAGCAGGGGACAGACCAGGCGTCCCCAGCATTTT
-,14,-,TRBJ1-5,TRBV19,CASSIFGGDQPQHF,TGTGCCAGTAGTATATTTGGGGGGGATCAGCCCCAGCATTTT
once,15,-,TRBJ1-2,TRBV10-3,CATRGYWGASYGYTF,TGTGCCACACGGGGGTACTGGGGCGCATCCTATGGCTACACCTTC
-,16,-,TRBJ1-4,TRBV10-2,CASKDHPGATNEKLFF,TGCGCCAGCAAAGACCACCCTGGAGCAACTAATGAAAAACTGTTTTTT
-,15,TRBD2,TRBJ2-2,TRBV20-1,CSASPTSGVTGELFF,TGCAGTGCTAGTCCGACTAGCGGGGTGACCGGGGAGCTGTTTTTT
-,12,-,TRBJ1-4,TRBV7-9,CASSFPLEKLFF,TGTGCCAGCAGCTTTCCTCTAGAAAAACTGTTTTTT
-,14,TRBD1,TRBJ2-1,TRBV28,CASSFRDSYNEQFF,TGTGCCAGCAGTTTTAGGGACAGTTACAATGAGCAGTTCTTC
-,11,-,TRBJ2-7,TRBV24-1,CATSDFNEQYF,TGTGCCACCAGTGATTTCAACGAGCAGTACTTC
-,18,TRBD1,TRBJ2-7,TRBV19,CASSGRTRGTGGPGEQYF,TGTGCCAGTAGTGGTCGGACAAGAGGGACAGGGGGCCCGGGCGAGCAGTACTTC
-,11,TRBD1,TRBJ2-5,TRBV12-3/TRBV12-4,CASSLDRAQYF,TGTGCCAGCAGTCTAGACAGGGCCCAGTACTTC
-,15,TRBD2,TRBJ2-3,TRBV9,CASSPSGLREDTQYF,TGTGCCAGCAGCCCTAGCGGGCTCCGGGAAGATACGCAGTATTTT
-,15,-,TRBJ2-1,TRBV5-1,CASDGGAEENNEQFF,TGCGCCAGCGACGGAGGGGCAGAAGAAAACAATGAGCAGTTCTTC
few,13,-,TRBJ1-1,TRBV10-2,CASQHGLNTEAFF,TGCGCCAGCCAACATGGGCTAAACACTGAAGCTTTCTTT
-,18,-,TRBJ2-1,TRBV7-6,CASSLAPPAGYVYNEQFF,TGTGCCAGCAGCTTAGCCCCACCGGCGGGGTACGTCTACAATGAGCAGTTCTTC
-,15,TRBD2,TRBJ2-7,TRBV4-1,CASSQGLAGSYEQYF,TGCGCCAGCAGCCAAGGCCTAGCGGGTTCATACGAGCAGTACTTC
-,14,TRBD2,TRBJ2-5,TRBV10-3,CAISGTSGQETQYF,TGTGCCATCAGTGGGACTAGCGGGCAAGAGACCCAGTACTTC
-,17,TRBD2,TRBJ2-7,TRBV5-8,CASSLARTSGGLHEQYF,TGTGCCAGCAGCTTGGCTAGGACTAGCGGGGGCCTCCACGAGCAGTACTTC
-,14,-,TRBJ1-6,TRBV25-1,CASSDYGGNSPLHF,TGTGCCAGCAGTGATTATGGGGGGAATTCACCCCTCCACTTT
-,14,TRBD2,TRBJ2-1,TRBV7-3,CASSSGGAWNEQFF,TGTGCCAGCAGCTCCGGGGGGGCATGGAATGAGCAGTTCTTC
-,15,-,TRBJ1-2,TRBV27,CASSPGTRLNYGYTF,TGTGCCAGCAGCCCGGGGACAAGACTTAACTATGGCTACACCTTC
-,14,-,TRBJ2-3,TRBV19,CASNSRSSTDTQYF,TGTGCCAGTAATAGCCGTAGTAGCACAGATACGCAGTATTTT
-,15,TRBD1,TRBJ2-7,TRBV6-5,CASSLTGASSYEQYF,TGTGCCAGCAGTCTGACAGGGGCGAGCTCCTACGAGCAGTACTTC
-,15,TRBD1,TRBJ1-1,TRBV15,CATRAEGQRSTEAFF,TGTGCCACCAGAGCAGAGGGACAGCGGTCCACTGAAGCTTTCTTT
-,19,TRBD1,TRBJ2-1,TRBV27,CASSSAGGLRGSAYNEQFF,TGTGCCAGCAGTTCGGCAGGGGGTTTGAGGGGCTCAGCCTACAATGAGCAGTTCTTC
once,12,-,TRBJ1-1,TRBV9,CASSAVGGSTFF,TGTGCCAGCAGCGCCGTGGGGGGGAGTACTTTCTTT
-,19,-,TRBJ2-3,TRBV4-2,CASSHSPDLGAVPGGEQYF,TGTGCCAGCAGCCACTCCCCCGACCTCGGAGCGGTTCCCGGTGGGGAGCAGTATTTT
-,13,TRBD1,TRBJ1-1,TRBV11-3,CASSYGTDTEAFF,TGTGCCAGCAGCTACGGGACAGACACTGAAGCTTTCTTT
-,17,TRBD2,TRBJ2-1,TRBV6-1,CASRERGTSGTYNEQFF,TGTGCCAGCAGAGAACGTGGGACTAGCGGGACTTACAATGAGCAGTTCTTC
-,15,TRBD2,TRBJ2-1,TRBV27,CASRILAGGHNEQFF,TGTGCCAGCAGAATACTAGCGGGAGGGCATAATGAGCAGTTCTTC
-,15,TRBD1,TRBJ1-2,TRBV24-1,CATSSTGTALKGYTF,TGTGCCACCAGCTCTACCGGGACAGCCCTTAAGGGCTACACCTTC
-,12,TRBD1,TRBJ2-7,TRBV5-6,CASSRRDRGQYF,TGTGCCAGCAGCAGACGGGACAGGGGGCAGTACTTC
-,15,-,TRBJ1-1,TRBV14,CASSQQGYMNTEAFF,TGTGCCAGCAGTCAACAGGGTTACATGAACACTGAAGCTTTCTTT
-,15,-,TRBJ2-1,TRBV28,CASSLNGGGYHEQFF,TGTGCCAGCAGTTTAAATGGTGGAGGGTACCATGAGCAGTTCTTC
-,18,-,TRBJ1-3,TRBV6-2/TRBV6-3,CASSPIAHARVSGNTIYF,TGTGCCAGCAGCCCTATCGCCCATGCCAGGGTGTCTGGAAACACCATATATTTT
-,14,TRBD2,TRBJ2-2,TRBV2,CASTLAANTGELFF,TGTGCCAGCACGCTAGCGGCGAACACCGGGGAGCTGTTTTTT
-,17,TRBD1,TRBJ2-5,TRBV25-1,CASSEDRVRRAQETQYF,TGTGCCAGCAGTGAGGACAGGGTAAGGCGGGCCCAAGAGACCCAGTACTTC
few,17,TRBD1,TRBJ2-7,TRBV4-2,CASSQEWRTGPSYEQYF,TGTGCCAGCAGCCAAGAATGGAGGACAGGGCCCTCCTACGAGCAGTACTTC
-,13,TRBD1,TRBJ1-5,TRBV12-3/TRBV12-4,CASSTGQGGPQHF,TGTGCCAGCAGCACGGGACAGGGAGGGCCCCAGCATTTT
-,12,-,TRBJ1-2,TRBV30,CAWSAGGYGYTF,TGTGCCTGGAGTGCGGGGGGTTATGGCTACACCTTC
-,16,-,TRBJ2-7,TRBV28,CASRRLSGATPYEQYF,TGTGCCAGCAGAAGATTGAGCGGAGCAACACCCTACGAGCAGTACTTC
-,13,TRBD2,TRBJ2-2,TRBV11-3,CASKSSSGGELFF,TGTGCCAGCAAGTCATCTAGCGGCGGGGAGCTGTTTTTT
once,12,-,TRBJ1-6,TRBV28,CASLSPVSPLHF,TGTGCCAGCCTTAGCCCAGTTTCACCCCTCCACTTT